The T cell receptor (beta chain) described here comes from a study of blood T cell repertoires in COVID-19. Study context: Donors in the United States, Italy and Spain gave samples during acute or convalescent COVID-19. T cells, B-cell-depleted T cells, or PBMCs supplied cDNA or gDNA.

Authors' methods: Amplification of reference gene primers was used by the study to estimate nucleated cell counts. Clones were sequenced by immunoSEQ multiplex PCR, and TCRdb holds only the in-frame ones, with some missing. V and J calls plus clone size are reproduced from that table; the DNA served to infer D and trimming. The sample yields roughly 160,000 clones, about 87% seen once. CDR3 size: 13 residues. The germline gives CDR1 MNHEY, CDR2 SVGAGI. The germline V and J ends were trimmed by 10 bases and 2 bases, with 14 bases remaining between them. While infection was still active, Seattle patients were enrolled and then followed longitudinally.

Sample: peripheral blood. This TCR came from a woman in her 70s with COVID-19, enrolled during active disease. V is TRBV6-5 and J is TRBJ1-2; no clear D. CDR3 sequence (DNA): TGTGCCATCAAGCCGGTGGGCAACTATGGCTACACCTTC. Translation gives CAIKPVGNYGYTF.